Presented here are 2 T cell receptor beta chains from one specimen sequenced in a study of cytomegalovirus exposure and HLA in healthy donors. The PCR was carried out with 60 Vbeta primers and 13 Jbeta primers. Assay used: immunoSEQ multiplex PCR; TCRdb lists only in-frame clones, some missing. The sample carries 150,000 to 200,000 clones, over 65% recorded once. The material sequenced was PBMCs. Receptors were obtained from a man aged 18-30 years in good health and CMV-seropositive.

The chain recombines TRBV28 with TRBJ1-1; D may be TRBD1 (5 bases). The germline CDR1 and CDR2 sequences are MDHEN and SYDVKM. Trimming removed 1 base from V and 0 bases from J, with 9 bases in between. The CDR3 is made up of 15 amino acids. Here the CDR3 DNA reads TGTGCCAGCAGTTTATCCGCAGGGCTGAACACTGAAGCTTTCTTT. This gives the protein CASSLSAGLNTEAFF.

This clone was seen more than once but under ten times. In the same sample, other DNA sequences code for this CDR3. The chain uses TRBV13 and TRBJ2-2; 7 positions match TRBD1. Germline lookup yields CDR1 PRHDT and CDR2 FYEKMQ (reference sequence). The J segment lost 1 base and the V segment lost 5 bases, leaving 4 bases of the junction unmatched. The CDR3 has 15 residues. The CDR3 nucleotides read TGTGCCAGCAGCCCTCGGGACAGGAACACCGGGGAGCTGTTTTTT. Translation gives CASSPRDRNTGELFF.